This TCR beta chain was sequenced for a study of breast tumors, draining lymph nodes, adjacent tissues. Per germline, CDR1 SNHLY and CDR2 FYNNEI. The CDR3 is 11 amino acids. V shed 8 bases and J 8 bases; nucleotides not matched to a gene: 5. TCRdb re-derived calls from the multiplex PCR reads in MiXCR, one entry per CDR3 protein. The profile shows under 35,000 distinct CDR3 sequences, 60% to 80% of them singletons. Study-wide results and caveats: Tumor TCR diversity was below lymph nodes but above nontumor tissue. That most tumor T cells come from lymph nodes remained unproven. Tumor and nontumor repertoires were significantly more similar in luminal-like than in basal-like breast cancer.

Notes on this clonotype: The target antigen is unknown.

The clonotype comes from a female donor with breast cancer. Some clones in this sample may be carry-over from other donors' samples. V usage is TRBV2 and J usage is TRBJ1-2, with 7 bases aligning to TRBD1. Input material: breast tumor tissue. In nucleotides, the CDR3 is TGTGCCAGCGCTACAGGGGAAGGCTACACCTTC. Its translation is CASATGEGYTF.